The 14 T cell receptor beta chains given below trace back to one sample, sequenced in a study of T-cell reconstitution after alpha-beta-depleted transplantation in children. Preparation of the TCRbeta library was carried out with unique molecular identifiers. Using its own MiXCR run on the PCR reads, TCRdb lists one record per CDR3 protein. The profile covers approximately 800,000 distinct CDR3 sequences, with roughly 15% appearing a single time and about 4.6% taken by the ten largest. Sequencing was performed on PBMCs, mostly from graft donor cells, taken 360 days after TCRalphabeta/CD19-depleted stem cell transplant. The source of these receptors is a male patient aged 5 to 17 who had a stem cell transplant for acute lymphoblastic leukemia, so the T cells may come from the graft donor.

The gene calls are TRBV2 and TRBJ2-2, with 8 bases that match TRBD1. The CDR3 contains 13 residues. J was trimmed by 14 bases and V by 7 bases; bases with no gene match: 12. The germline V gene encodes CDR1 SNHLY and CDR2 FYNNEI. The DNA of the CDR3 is TGTGCCAGCACGAGACAGGGGACAAGGGTCCTGTTTTTT. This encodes CASTRQGTRVLFF.

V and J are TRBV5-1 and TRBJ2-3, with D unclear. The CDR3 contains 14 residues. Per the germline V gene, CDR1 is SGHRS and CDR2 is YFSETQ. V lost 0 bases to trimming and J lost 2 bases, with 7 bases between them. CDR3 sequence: CASSLEIATDTQYF. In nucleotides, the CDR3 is TGCGCCAGCAGCTTGGAAATAGCCACAGATACGCAGTATTTT.

The CDR3 protein is CSVDSGSIQETQYF. CDR3 coding DNA: TGCAGCGTTGATTCCGGGTCTATCCAAGAGACCCAGTACTTC. V and J are TRBV29-1 and TRBJ2-5, with D uncertain. Germline lookup yields CDR1 SQVTM and CDR2 ANQGSEA. This CDR3 has 14 residues. Trimming took 3 bases from V and 1 from J, leaving 12 bases between them.

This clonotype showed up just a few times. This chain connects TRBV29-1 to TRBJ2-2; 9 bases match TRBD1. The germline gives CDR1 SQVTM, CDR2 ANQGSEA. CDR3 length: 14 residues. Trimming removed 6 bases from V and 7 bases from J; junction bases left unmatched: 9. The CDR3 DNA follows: TGCAGCGTGGGACAGGGATTAGGTATCGGGGAGCTGTTTTTT. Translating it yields CSVGQGLGIGELFF.

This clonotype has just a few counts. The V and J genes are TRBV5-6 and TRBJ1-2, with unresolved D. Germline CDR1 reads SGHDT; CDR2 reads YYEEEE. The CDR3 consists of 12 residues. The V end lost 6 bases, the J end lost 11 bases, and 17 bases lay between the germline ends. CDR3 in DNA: TGTGCCAGCAAAAGGTTCGAAGTAGGTTACACCTTC. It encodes CASKRFEVGYTF.

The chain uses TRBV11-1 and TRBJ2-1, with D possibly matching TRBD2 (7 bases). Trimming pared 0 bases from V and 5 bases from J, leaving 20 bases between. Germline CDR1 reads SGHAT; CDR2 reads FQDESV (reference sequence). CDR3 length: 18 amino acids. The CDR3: CASSLASSGEGDHNEQFF. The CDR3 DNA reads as TGTGCCAGCAGCTTAGCTTCGAGCGGGGAGGGGGACCACAATGAGCAGTTCTTC.

The CDR3 DNA reads TGTGCCAGCAGCTTGGTGGCAGGTAACGAAGCTTTCTTT. Its protein product is CASSLVAGNEAFF. This rearrangement joins TRBV5-5 to TRBJ1-1, with D unclear. CDR1 and CDR2 from the germline V gene are SGHKS and YYEKEE (reference sequence). This CDR3 has 13 amino acids. V lost 0 bases to trimming and J lost 8 bases, with 11 bases between them.

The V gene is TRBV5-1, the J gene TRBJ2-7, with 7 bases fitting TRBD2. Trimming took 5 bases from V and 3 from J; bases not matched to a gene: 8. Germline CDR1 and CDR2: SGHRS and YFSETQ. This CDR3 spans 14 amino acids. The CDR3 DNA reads TGCGCCAGCAGTCCGATCGGGACTATCTACGAGCAGTACTTC. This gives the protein CASSPIGTIYEQYF.

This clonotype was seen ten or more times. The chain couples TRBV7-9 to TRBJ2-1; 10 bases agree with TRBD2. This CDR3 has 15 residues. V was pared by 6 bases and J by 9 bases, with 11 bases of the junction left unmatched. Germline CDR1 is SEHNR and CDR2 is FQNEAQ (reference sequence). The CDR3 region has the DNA TGTGCCAGCAGTCTAGCGGGAGAGGGTGTCCTTGAGCAGTTCTTC. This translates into CASSLAGEGVLEQFF.

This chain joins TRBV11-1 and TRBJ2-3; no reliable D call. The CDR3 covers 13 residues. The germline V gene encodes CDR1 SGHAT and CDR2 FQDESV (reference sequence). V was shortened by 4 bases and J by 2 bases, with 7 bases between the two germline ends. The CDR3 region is CASSSEPTDTQYF. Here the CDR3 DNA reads TGTGCCAGCAGCTCCGAACCCACAGATACGCAGTATTTT.

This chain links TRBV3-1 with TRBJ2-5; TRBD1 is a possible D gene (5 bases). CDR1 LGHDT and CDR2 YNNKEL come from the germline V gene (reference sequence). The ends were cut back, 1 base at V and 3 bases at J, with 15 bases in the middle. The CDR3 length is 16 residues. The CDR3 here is CASSQGRSQGKETQYF. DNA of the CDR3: TGTGCCAGCAGCCAAGGGCGGAGTCAGGGAAAAGAGACCCAGTACTTC.

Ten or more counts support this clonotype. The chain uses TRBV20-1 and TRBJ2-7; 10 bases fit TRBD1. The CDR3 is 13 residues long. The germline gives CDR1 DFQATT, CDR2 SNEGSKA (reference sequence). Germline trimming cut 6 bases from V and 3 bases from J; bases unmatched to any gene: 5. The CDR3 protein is CSAVRDRGYEQYF. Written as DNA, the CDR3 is TGCAGTGCCGTCCGGGACAGGGGCTACGAGCAGTACTTC.

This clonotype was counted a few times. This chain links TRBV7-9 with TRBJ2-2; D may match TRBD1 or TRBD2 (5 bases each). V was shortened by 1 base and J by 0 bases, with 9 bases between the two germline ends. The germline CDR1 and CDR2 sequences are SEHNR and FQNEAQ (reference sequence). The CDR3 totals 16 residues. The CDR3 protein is CASSLGDGANTGELFF. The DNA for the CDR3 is TGTGCCAGCAGCTTAGGGGACGGCGCGAACACCGGGGAGCTGTTTTTT. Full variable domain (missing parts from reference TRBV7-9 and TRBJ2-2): DTGVSQNPRHKITKRGQNVTFRCDPISEHNRLYWYRQTLGQGPEFLTYFQNEAQLEKSRLLSDRFSAERPKGSFSTLEIQRTEQGDSAMYLCASSLGDGANTGELFFGEGSRLTVL.

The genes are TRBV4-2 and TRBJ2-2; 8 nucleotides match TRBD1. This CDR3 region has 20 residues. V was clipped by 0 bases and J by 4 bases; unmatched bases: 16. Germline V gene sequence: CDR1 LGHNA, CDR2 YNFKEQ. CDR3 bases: TGTGCCAGCAGCCAAGACTCAAGGACAGGGCGTCAAGGGGGCACCGGGGAGCTGTTTTTT. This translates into CASSQDSRTGRQGGTGELFF.